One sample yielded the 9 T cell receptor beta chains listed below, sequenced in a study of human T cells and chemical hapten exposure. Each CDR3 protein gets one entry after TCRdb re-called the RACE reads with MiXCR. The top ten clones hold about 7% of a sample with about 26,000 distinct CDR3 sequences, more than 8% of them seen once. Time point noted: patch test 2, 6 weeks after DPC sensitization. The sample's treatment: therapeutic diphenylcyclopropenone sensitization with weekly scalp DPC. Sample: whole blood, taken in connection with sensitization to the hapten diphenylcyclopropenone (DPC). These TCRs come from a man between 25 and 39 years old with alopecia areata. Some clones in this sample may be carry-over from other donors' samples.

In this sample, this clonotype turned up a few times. The CDR3 DNA reads as TGCGCCAGCAGCCCAGTTAGGGCTCGGAACACTGAAGCTTTCTTT. It translates to CASSPVRARNTEAFF. The V gene is TRBV4-3, the J gene TRBJ1-1; no firm D call. The CDR3 runs to 15 residues. V gave up 4 bases and J gave up 1 base, with 13 bases separating them. Germline V gene sequence: CDR1 LGHNA, CDR2 YSLEER.

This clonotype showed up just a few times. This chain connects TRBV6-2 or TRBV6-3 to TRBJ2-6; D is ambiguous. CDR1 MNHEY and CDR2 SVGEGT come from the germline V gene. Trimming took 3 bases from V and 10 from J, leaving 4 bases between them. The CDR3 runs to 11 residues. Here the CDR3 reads CASSYLNVLTF. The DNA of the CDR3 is TGTGCCAGCAGTTATTTGAACGTCCTGACTTTC.

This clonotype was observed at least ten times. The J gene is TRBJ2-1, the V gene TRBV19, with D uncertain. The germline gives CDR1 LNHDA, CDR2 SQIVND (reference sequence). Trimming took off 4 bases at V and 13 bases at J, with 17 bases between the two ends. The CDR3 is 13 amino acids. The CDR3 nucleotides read TGTGCCAGTAGTACAACCCAGCCTACGGAACAGTTCTTC. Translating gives CASSTTQPTEQFF.

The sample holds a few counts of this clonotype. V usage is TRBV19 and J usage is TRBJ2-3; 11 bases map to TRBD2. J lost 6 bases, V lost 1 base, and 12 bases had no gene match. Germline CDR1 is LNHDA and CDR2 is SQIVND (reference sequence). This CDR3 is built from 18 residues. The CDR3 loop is CASSIGQETSGEWDTQYF. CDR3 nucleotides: TGTGCCAGTAGTATAGGGCAGGAGACTAGCGGGGAGTGGGATACGCAGTATTTT.

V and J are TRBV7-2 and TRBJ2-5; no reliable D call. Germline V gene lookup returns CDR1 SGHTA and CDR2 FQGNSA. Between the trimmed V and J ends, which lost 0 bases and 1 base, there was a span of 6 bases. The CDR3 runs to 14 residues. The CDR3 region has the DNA TGTGCCAGCAGCTTAGCGACGGGCCAAGAGACCCAGTACTTC. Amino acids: CASSLATGQETQYF.

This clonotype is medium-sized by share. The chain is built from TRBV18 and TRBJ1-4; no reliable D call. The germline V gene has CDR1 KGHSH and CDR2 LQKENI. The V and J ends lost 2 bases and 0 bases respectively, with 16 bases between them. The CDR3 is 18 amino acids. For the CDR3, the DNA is TGTGCCAGCTCACCAATCATGGGGTCGGCAGCAACTAATGAAAAACTGTTTTTT. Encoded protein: CASSPIMGSAATNEKLFF.

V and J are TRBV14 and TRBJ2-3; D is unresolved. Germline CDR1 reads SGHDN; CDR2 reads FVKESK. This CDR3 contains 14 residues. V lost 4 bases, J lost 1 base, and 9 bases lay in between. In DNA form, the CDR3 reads TGTGCCAGCAGCCCTCAACCGGGCACAGATACGCAGTATTTT. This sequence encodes CASSPQPGTDTQYF.

As DNA, the CDR3 is TGCAGTGGAGTGCGCACAGATACGCAGTATTTT. Protein product: CSGVRTDTQYF. The J gene is TRBJ2-3, the V gene TRBV20-1; no definite D call. This CDR3 region has 11 residues. CDR1 is DFQATT, CDR2 SNEGSKA, per germline (reference sequence). V was clipped by 7 bases and J by 1 base, with 6 bases between them.

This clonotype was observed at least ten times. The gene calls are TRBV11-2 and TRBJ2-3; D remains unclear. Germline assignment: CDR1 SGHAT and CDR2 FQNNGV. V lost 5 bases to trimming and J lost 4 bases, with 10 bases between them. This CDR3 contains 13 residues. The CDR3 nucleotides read TGTGCCAGCAGCCCTGTGTCCGCAGATACGCAGTATTTT. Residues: CASSPVSADTQYF.